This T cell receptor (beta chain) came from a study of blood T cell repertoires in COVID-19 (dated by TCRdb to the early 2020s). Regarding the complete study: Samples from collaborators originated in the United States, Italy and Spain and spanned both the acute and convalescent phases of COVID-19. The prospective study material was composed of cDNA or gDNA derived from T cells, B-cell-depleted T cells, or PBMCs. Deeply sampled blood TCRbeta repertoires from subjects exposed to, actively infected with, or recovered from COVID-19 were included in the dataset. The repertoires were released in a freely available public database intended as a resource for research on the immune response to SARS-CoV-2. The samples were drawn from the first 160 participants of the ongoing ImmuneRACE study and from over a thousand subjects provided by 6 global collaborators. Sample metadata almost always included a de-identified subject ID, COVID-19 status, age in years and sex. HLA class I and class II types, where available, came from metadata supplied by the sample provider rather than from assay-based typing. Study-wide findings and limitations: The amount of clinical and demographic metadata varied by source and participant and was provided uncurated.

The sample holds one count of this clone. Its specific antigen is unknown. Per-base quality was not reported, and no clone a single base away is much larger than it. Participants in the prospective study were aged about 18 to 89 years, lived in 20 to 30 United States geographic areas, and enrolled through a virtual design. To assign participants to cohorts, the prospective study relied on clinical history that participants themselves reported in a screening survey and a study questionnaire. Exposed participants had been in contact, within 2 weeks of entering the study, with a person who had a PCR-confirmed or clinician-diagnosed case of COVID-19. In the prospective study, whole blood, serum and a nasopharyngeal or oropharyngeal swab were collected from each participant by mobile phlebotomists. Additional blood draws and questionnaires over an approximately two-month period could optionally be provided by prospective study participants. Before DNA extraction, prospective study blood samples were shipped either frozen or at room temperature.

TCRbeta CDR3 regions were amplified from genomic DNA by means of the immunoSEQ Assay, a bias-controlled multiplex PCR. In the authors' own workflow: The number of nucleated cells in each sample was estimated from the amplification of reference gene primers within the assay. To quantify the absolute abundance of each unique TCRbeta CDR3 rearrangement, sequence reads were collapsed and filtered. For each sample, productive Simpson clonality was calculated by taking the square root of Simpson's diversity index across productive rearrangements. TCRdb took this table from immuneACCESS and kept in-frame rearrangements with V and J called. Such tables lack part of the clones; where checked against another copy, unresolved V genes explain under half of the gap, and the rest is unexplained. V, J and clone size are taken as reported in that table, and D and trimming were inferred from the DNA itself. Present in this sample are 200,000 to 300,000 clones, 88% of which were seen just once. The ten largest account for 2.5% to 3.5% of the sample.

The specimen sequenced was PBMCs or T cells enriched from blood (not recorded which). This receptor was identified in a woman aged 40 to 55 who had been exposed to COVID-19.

The CDR3 corresponds to CASSPDPPGGVSSDTQYF. The DNA sequence is TGTGCCAGCAGCCCGGACCCACCTGGGGGCGTTAGTTCAGATACGCAGTATTTT. This chain is built from TRBV7-2 and TRBJ2-3, and possibly TRBD1, on 6 matching bases. CDR1 and CDR2 (SGHTA, FQGNSA) derive from the germline V gene. The CDR3 sequence holds 18 residues, the cysteine and phenylalanine included. Only the CDR3 portion is preserved as DNA: 54 bases, with reading frame beginning at the first base. Between the V and J ends, shortened by 5 bases and 4 bases respectively, the junction contains 25 bases.